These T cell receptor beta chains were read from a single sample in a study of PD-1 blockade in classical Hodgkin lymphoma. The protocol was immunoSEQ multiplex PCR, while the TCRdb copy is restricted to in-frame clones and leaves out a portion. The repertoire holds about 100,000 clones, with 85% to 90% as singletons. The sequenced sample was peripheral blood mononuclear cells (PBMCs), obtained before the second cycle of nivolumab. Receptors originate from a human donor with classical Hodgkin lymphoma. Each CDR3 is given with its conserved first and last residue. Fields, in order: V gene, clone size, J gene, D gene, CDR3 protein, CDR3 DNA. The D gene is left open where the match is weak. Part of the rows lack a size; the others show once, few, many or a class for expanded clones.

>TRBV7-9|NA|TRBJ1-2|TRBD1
CASSLGQGDGYTF
TGTGCCAGCAGCTTAGGACAGGGGGATGGCTACACCTTC
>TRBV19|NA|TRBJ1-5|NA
CASNEQFNQPQHF
TGTGCCAGTAATGAACAGTTCAATCAGCCCCAGCATTTT
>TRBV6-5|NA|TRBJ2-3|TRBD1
CASTYRGGPQYF
TGTGCCAGCACTTACAGGGGCGGTCCGCAGTATTTT
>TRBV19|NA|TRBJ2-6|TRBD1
CASWNPGQRFSSGANVLTF
TGTGCCAGTTGGAACCCGGGACAGAGGTTTTCCTCTGGGGCCAACGTCCTGACTTTC
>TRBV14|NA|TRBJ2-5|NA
CASSQGRTGYQETQYF
TGTGCCAGCAGCCAAGGGCGTACAGGGTACCAAGAGACCCAGTACTTC
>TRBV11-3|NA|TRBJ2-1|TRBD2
CASSASGGIYNEQFF
TGTGCCAGCAGCGCCAGCGGGGGGATTTACAATGAGCAGTTCTTC
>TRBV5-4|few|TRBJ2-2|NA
CASSFFSGELFF
TGTGCCAGCAGCTTCTTCAGCGGGGAGCTGTTTTTT
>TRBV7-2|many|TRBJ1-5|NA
CASRSGYSNQPQHF
TGTGCCAGCAGATCCGGATATAGCAATCAGCCCCAGCATTTT
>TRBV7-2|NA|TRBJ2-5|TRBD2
CASSLGVSGGLAQTQYF
TGTGCCAGCAGCTTAGGAGTTAGCGGGGGGCTGGCACAGACCCAGTACTTC
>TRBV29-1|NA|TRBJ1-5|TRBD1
CSVSGQGAVSNQPQHF
TGCAGCGTTTCGGGACAGGGGGCGGTTAGCAATCAGCCCCAGCATTTT
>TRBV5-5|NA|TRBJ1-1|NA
CASRVGTGTEAFF
TGTGCCAGCAGGGTAGGAACGGGAACTGAAGCTTTCTTT
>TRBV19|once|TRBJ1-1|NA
CASSISGSAEAFF
TGTGCCAGTAGTATATCGGGGTCCGCTGAAGCTTTCTTT
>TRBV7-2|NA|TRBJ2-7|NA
CASSPQDYEQYF
TGTGCCAGCAGCCCACAGGACTACGAGCAGTACTTC